This TCR beta chain was captured in a study of glioma-infiltrating T cells after dendritic cell vaccination. PBMC were collected before vaccination, two weeks after the third vaccination, and at progression. TCRdb's copy holds only in-frame clones and misses some; the assay was immunoSEQ multiplex PCR. This table has about 92,000 clones, just over 85% appearing once. The V gene's germline CDR1 is MNHEY and CDR2 SVGAGI. With V trimmed by 7 bases and J by 1 base, 5 bases remained unmatched. This CDR3 region has 15 residues. The chain uses TRBV6-5 and TRBJ2-1; TRBD1 agrees at 9 bases. The TCR was taken from a human donor with glioblastoma. Sequenced here: blood, sampled before dendritic cell vaccination. CDR3 sequence (DNA): TGTGCCAGCAATGTTGACAGGGGGTCCTACAATGAGCAGTTCTTC. Its protein is CASNVDRGSYNEQFF.